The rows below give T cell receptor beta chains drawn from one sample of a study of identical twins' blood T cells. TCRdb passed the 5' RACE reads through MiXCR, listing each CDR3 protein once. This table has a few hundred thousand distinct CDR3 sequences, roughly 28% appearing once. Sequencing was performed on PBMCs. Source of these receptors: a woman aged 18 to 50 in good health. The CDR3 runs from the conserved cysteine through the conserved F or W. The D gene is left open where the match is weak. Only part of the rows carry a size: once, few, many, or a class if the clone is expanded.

TGTGCCAGCACCTCTTTGGGCAGCAAAACTTACAATGAGCAGTTCTTC	CASTSLGSKTYNEQFF	few	TRBV27	TRBJ2-1	.	16
TGTGCCAGCAGCAGGACCAGGGGCGTTAAAGAAAAACTGTTTTTT	CASSRTRGVKEKLFF	few	TRBV3-1	TRBJ1-4	.	15
TGCGCCAGCAGCTTGTTATTCAGGCAATATGGCTACACCTTC	CASSLLFRQYGYTF	.	TRBV5-1	TRBJ1-2	.	14
TGCAGTGCAGGAAGGGGAGGGGAGGGTCAGCCCCAGCATTTT	CSAGRGGEGQPQHF	.	TRBV20-1	TRBJ1-5	.	14
TGTGCCAGCAGTGCACGGACAGGGTATTCCTACAATGAGCAGTTCTTC	CASSARTGYSYNEQFF	few	TRBV6-1	TRBJ2-1	TRBD1	16
TGTGCCACGACCGAAAGGGAGCCCTACAACGAGCAGTACTTC	CATTEREPYNEQYF	few	TRBV10-3	TRBJ2-7	.	14
TGTGCCAGTAGTTACGGGGGCGATGGCAATCAGCCCCAGCATTTT	CASSYGGDGNQPQHF	.	TRBV19	TRBJ1-5	.	15
TGTGCCAGCAGCCGTCCAGGGGAGAATTCACCCCTCCACTTT	CASSRPGENSPLHF	.	TRBV3-1	TRBJ1-6	.	14
TGCAGTGTCGAGCCAACTGGCACAGATACGCAGTATTTT	CSVEPTGTDTQYF	.	TRBV20-1	TRBJ2-3	.	13
TGTGCCAGCAGTGGACTAGAGAGGACGGATACGCAGTATTTT	CASSGLERTDTQYF	.	TRBV2	TRBJ2-3	.	14
TGCAGTGCTGTGACAGTCCTGTACGAGCAGTACTTC	CSAVTVLYEQYF	few	TRBV20-1	TRBJ2-7	.	12
TGTGCCAGCAGCTTCACAGCAAATAGCAATCAGCCCCAGCATTTT	CASSFTANSNQPQHF	few	TRBV7-2	TRBJ1-5	.	15
TGCAGCGTTGAAGACGGGACTAGCGCATACAATGAGCAGTTCTTC	CSVEDGTSAYNEQFF	many	TRBV29-1	TRBJ2-1	TRBD2	15
TGTGCCAGCAGCTTCGACCAGGACCTCACTGAAGCTTTCTTT	CASSFDQDLTEAFF	few	TRBV9	TRBJ1-1	.	14
TGTGCCAGCAGCTTTTACACAGGGGGTCAGCCCCAGCATTTT	CASSFYTGGQPQHF	.	TRBV7-2	TRBJ1-5	TRBD1	14
TGTGCCAGCAGGGGAGACGGGAACACCGGGGAGCTGTTTTTT	CASRGDGNTGELFF	.	TRBV6-2/TRBV6-3	TRBJ2-2	.	14
TGCGCCAGCAGTGACGTGGCGGGGTTGGGAGCTTTCTTT	CASSDVAGLGAFF	many	TRBV10-2	TRBJ1-1	.	13
TGCAGCGTTGGCGGGTTGGATGGCTACACCTTC	CSVGGLDGYTF	many	TRBV29-1	TRBJ1-2	.	11
TGTGCCAGCAGTTTGGAGGCGGGAAGGTCGAATGAGCAGTTCTTC	CASSLEAGRSNEQFF	.	TRBV12-3/TRBV12-4	TRBJ2-1	.	15
TGTGCCATTCTGGGGATAAGCTCTGGGGCCAACGTCCTGACTTTC	CAILGISSGANVLTF	.	TRBV12-3/TRBV12-4	TRBJ2-6	.	15
TGTGCCAGCAGTCTTACAGGGGGGAACGCTGAAGCTTTCTTT	CASSLTGGNAEAFF	few	TRBV7-9	TRBJ1-1	TRBD1	14
TGTGCCACCGCAGGGGTCGCTGGAAACACCATATATTTT	CATAGVAGNTIYF	.	TRBV10-3	TRBJ1-3	.	13
TGTGCCAGCAGCCCTCAGGGCAAGGACTATGGCTACACCTTC	CASSPQGKDYGYTF	.	TRBV3-1	TRBJ1-2	.	14
TGTGCCAGCAGTTATCGGGATCTTGCTGAAGCTTTCTTT	CASSYRDLAEAFF	many	TRBV6-6	TRBJ1-1	.	13
TGCAGTGCTAGTAGGGGAGTCGGCACAGATACGCAGTATTTT	CSASRGVGTDTQYF	.	TRBV20-1	TRBJ2-3	.	14
TGTGCCAGCAGACTTTACGCGACAGGGGACAATGAGCAGTTCTTC	CASRLYATGDNEQFF	.	TRBV2	TRBJ2-1	TRBD1	15
TGTGCCAGCAGCTCCCCTACTATAAACATTCAGTACTTC	CASSSPTINIQYF	few	TRBV7-2	TRBJ2-4	.	13
TGTGCCAGCAGCAGTACAGGGTCGCGGACTGAAGCTTTCTTT	CASSSTGSRTEAFF	few	TRBV12-3/TRBV12-4	TRBJ1-1	.	14
TGTGCCAGCAGCGTAACGACAGGCACAGATACGCAGTATTTT	CASSVTTGTDTQYF	few	TRBV9	TRBJ2-3	.	14
TGCGCCAGCAGCCAAGAAGCCAGCTGGGCCTACGAGCAGTACTTC	CASSQEASWAYEQYF	.	TRBV4-3	TRBJ2-7	.	15
TGCAGCGTTTCTTCCGGACTAGCGGGAGGGACGGAGCAGTTCTTC	CSVSSGLAGGTEQFF	few	TRBV29-1	TRBJ2-1	TRBD2	15
TGTGCCAGCCTCACCCAGACAGGGGTCAATCAGCCCCAGCATTTT	CASLTQTGVNQPQHF	.	TRBV7-3	TRBJ1-5	TRBD1	15
TGCAGTGCTAGAGAGGCCAGGGGGCGTGATCAGCCCCAGCATTTT	CSAREARGRDQPQHF	few	TRBV20-1	TRBJ1-5	TRBD1	15
TGTGCCAGCAGTTCAATCTTCAGAAGCAATCAGCCCCAGCATTTT	CASSSIFRSNQPQHF	few	TRBV27	TRBJ1-5	.	15
TGCAGCGCGGGACAGGTTAATGAAAAACTGTTTTTT	CSAGQVNEKLFF	.	TRBV29-1	TRBJ1-4	TRBD1	12
TGCAGTGCTCCCAACTCGCAGGGTACGAACACTGAAGCTTTCTTT	CSAPNSQGTNTEAFF	many	TRBV20-1	TRBJ1-1	.	15
TGTGCCAGCAGTCGACAGGGGCAGACGGGAAACACCATATATTTT	CASSRQGQTGNTIYF	many	TRBV6-5	TRBJ1-3	TRBD1	15
TGCAGCGTTCTAGGGGTGGATGGCTACACCTTC	CSVLGVDGYTF	.	TRBV29-1	TRBJ1-2	.	11
TGTGCCAGCAGTGAAGGGGGTAGGAGGACACGATACTACAATGAGCAGTTCTTC	CASSEGGRRTRYYNEQFF	few	TRBV6-1	TRBJ2-1	.	18
TGTGCCGGCAGTTACGTGAGTCCTAACAATGAGCAGTTCTTC	CAGSYVSPNNEQFF	.	TRBV6-2/TRBV6-3	TRBJ2-1	.	14
TGTGCCAGCAGTTTAGTTGGAACCGGCGGAGATACGCAGTATTTT	CASSLVGTGGDTQYF	once	TRBV12-3/TRBV12-4	TRBJ2-3	.	15